This TCR beta chain was recovered during a study of CD8 T cells in Susac syndrome. With random hexamers, 0.5 to 1 ug RNA was reverse transcribed. An immunoSEQ multiplex PCR amplified TCR beta CDR3 over 54 Vbeta and 13 Jbeta. A single record per CDR3 protein comes from TCRdb applying MiXCR to the immunoSEQ multiplex PCR reads. This sample has around 160,000 distinct CDR3 sequences; over 85% occur once, and the top ten carry just over 0.13%. The CDR3 extends over 16 amino acids. V was shortened by 1 base and J by 5 bases, with 14 bases between the two germline ends. Germline V CDR1 and CDR2: MGHRA, YSYEKL.

This TCR derives from a human donor in good health. The sample was CD4+ T cells from PBMCs. The genes are TRBV4-1 and TRBJ2-2, with a possible D match to TRBD1 (6 bases). In nucleotides, the CDR3 is TGCGCCAGCAGCCAAGCCGGCAGGGGACCTACCGGGGAGCTGTTTTTT. Translated, it gives CASSQAGRGPTGELFF.